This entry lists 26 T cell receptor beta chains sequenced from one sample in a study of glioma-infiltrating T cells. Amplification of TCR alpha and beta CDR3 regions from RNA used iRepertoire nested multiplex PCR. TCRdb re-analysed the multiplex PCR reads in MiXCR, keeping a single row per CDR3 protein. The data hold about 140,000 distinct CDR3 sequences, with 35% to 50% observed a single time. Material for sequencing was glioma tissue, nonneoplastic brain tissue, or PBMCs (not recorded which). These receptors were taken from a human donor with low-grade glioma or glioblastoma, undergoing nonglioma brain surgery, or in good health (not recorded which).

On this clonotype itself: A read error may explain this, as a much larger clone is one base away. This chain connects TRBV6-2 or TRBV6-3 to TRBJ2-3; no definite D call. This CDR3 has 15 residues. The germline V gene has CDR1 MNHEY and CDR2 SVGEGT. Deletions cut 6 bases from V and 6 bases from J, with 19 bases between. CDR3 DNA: TGTGCCAGCAGCCCTCGGTCCGGACCTTGGGATACGCAGTATTTT. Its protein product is CASSPRSGPWDTQYF.

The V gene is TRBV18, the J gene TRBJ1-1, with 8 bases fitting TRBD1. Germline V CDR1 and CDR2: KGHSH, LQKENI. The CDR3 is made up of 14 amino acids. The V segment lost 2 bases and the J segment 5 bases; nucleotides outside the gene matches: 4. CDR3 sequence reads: CASSPGDRSTEAFF. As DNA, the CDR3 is TGTGCCAGCTCACCAGGGGACAGGTCGACTGAAGCTTTCTTT.

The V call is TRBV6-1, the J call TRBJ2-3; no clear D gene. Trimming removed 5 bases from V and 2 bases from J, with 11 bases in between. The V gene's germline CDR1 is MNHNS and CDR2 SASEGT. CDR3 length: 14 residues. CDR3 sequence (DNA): TGTGCCAGCAGTTACGGGCTTTACACAGATACGCAGTATTTT. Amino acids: CASSYGLYTDTQYF.

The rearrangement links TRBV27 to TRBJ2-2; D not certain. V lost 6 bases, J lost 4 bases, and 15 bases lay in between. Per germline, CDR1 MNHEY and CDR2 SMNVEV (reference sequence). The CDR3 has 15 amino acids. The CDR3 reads CASSLGLVSTGELFF. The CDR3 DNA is TGTGCCAGCAGCTTAGGCCTAGTAAGCACCGGGGAGCTGTTTTTT.

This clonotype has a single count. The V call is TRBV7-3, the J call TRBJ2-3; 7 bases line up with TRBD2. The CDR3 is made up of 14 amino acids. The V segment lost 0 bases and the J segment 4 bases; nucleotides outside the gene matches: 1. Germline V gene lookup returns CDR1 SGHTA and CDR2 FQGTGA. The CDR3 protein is CASSLTGGSDTQYF. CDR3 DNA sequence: TGTGCCAGCAGCTTAACCGGGGGGTCAGATACGCAGTATTTT.

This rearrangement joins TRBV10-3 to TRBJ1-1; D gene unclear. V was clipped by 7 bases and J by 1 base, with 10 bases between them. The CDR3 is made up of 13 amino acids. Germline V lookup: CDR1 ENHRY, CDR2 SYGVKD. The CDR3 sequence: CAIKEEPNTEAFF. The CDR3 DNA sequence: TGTGCCATCAAGGAGGAACCGAACACTGAAGCTTTCTTT.

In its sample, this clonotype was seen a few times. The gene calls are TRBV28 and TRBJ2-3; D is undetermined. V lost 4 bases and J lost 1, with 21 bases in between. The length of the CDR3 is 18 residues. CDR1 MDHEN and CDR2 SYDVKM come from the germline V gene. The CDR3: CASSSPTLGGSRTDTQYF. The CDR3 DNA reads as TGTGCCAGCAGTTCCCCCACCCTGGGCGGATCCCGCACAGATACGCAGTATTTT.

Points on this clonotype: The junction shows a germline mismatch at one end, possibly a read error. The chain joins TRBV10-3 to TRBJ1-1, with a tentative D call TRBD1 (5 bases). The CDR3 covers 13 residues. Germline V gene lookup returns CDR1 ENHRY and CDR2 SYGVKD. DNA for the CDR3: TGTGCCATCAGTGCTACAGGTGGACCTGAAGCTTTATTT. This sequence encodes CAISATGGPEALF.

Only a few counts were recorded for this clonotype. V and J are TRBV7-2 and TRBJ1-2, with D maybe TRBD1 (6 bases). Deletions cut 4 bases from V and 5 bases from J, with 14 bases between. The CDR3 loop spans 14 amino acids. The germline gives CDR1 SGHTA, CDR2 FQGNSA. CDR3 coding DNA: TGTGCCAGCAGCTACGTGACAGGCATTTATGGCTACACCTTC. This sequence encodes CASSYVTGIYGYTF.

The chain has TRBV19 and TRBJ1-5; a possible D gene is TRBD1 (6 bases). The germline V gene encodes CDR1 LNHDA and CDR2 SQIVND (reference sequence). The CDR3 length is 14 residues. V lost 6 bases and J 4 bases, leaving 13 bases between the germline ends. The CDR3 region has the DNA TGTGCCAGTAGGCCCACAGGGACAAATCAGCCCCAGCATTTT. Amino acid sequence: CASRPTGTNQPQHF. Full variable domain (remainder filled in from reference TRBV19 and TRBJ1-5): DGGITQSPKYLFRKEGQNVTLSCEQNLNHDAMYWYRQDPGQGLRLIYYSQIVNDFQKGDIAEGYSVSREKKESFPLTVTSAQKNPTAFYLCASRPTGTNQPQHFGDGTRLSIL.

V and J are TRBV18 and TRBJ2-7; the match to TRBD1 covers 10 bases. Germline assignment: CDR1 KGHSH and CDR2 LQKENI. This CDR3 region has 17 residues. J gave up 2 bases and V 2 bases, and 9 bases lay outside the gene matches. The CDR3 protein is CASSPMGPGTGAYEQYF. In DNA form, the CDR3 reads TGTGCCAGCTCACCAATGGGCCCCGGGACAGGGGCCTACGAGCAGTACTTC.

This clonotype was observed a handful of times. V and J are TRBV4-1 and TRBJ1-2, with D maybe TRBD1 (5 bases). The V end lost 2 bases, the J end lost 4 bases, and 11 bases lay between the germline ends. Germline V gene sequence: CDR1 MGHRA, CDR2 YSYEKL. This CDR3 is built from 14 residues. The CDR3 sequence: CASSQPGLFYGYTF. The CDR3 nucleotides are TGCGCCAGCAGCCAACCGGGACTTTTCTATGGCTACACCTTC.

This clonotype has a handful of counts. In DNA, the CDR3 is TGCGCCAGCAGCCAAGTCTGGTTATCCACAGATACGCAGTATTTT. Amino acids: CASSQVWLSTDTQYF. The chain couples TRBV4-3 to TRBJ2-3; D remains unclear. V was shortened by 1 base and J by 2 bases, with 10 bases between the two germline ends. Per the germline V gene, CDR1 is LGHNA and CDR2 is YSLEER. The CDR3 sequence is 15 residues long.

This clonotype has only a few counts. In DNA, the CDR3 is TGTGCCAGCAGTCCCAGTGGGGACACCATATATTTT. Protein: CASSPSGDTIYF. The V call is TRBV7-2, the J call TRBJ1-3; unclear D gene. CDR1 and CDR2 from the germline V gene are SGHTA and FQGNSA. The CDR3 length is 12 residues. The ends were cut back, 6 bases at V and 8 bases at J, with 11 bases in the middle.

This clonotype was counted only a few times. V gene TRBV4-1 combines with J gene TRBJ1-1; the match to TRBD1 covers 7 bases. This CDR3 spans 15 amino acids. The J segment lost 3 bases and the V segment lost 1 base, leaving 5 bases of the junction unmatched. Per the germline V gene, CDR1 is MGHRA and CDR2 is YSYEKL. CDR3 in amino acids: CASSQGQGYDTEAFF. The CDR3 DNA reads TGCGCCAGCAGCCAAGGACAGGGTTATGACACTGAAGCTTTCTTT.

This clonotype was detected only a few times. For the CDR3, the DNA is TGTGCCAGCAGTGGCGGCCGCGCGCATTTT. Translated, it gives CASSGGRAHF. The chain uses TRBV28 and TRBJ1-5; D unclear. Trimming pared 5 bases from V and 15 bases from J, leaving 11 bases between. CDR1 and CDR2 from the germline V gene are MDHEN and SYDVKM. This CDR3 contains 10 residues.

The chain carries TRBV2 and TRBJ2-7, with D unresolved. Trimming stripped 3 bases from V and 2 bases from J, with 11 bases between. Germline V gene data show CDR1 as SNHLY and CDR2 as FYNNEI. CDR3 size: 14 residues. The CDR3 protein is CASSEGPQPYEQYF. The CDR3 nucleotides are TGTGCCAGCAGTGAGGGTCCACAGCCCTACGAGCAGTACTTC. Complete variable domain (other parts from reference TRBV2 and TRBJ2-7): EPEVTQTPSHQVTQMGQEVILRCVPISNHLYFYWYRQILGQKVEFLVSFYNNEISEKSEIFDDQFSVERPDGSNFTLKIRSTKLEDSAMYFCASSEGPQPYEQYFGPGTRLTVT.

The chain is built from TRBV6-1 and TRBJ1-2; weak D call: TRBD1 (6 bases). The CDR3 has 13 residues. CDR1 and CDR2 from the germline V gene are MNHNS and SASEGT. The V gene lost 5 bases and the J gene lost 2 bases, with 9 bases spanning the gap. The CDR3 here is CASSRTVNYGYTF. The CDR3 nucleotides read TGTGCCAGCAGTCGGACAGTCAACTATGGCTACACCTTC.

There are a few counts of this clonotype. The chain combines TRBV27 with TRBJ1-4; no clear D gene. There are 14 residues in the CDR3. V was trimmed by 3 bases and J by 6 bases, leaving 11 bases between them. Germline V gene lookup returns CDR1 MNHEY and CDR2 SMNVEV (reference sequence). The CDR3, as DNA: TGTGCCAGCAGTTTGTCACTATTCGATGAAAAACTGTTTTTT. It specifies CASSLSLFDEKLFF. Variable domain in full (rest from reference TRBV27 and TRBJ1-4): EAQVTQNPRYLITVTGKKLTVTCSQNMNHEYMSWYRQDPGLGLRQIYYSMNVEVTDKGDVPEGYKVSRKEKRNFPLILESPSPNQTSLYFCASSLSLFDEKLFFGSGTQLSVL.

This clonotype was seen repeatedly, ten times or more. The DNA for the CDR3 is TGCAGTGTGTGGCGGCGGGGACGCGAGCAGTACTTC. It yields the protein CSVWRRGREQYF. The chain links TRBV20-1 to TRBJ2-7; a weak D match, TRBD2 (6 bases). V was shortened by 7 bases and J by 6 bases, with 16 bases between the two germline ends. The CDR3 has 12 amino acids. Per the germline V gene, CDR1 is DFQATT and CDR2 is SNEGSKA (reference sequence).

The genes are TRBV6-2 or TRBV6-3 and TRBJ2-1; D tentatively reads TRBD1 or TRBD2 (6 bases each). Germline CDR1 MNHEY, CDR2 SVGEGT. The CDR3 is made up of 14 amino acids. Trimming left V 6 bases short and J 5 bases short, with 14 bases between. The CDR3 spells CASREGGLNNEQFF. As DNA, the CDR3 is TGTGCCAGCAGGGAGGGGGGCCTAAACAATGAGCAGTTCTTC.

CDR3 residues: CSARDSNQPQHF. CDR3 bases: TGCAGTGCTAGAGATAGTAATCAGCCCCAGCATTTT. The chain has TRBV20-1 and TRBJ1-5; D unclear. Germline V gene sequence: CDR1 DFQATT, CDR2 SNEGSKA (reference sequence). Trimming cost V 0 bases and J 4 bases, with 4 bases left between them. The CDR3 spans 12 residues.

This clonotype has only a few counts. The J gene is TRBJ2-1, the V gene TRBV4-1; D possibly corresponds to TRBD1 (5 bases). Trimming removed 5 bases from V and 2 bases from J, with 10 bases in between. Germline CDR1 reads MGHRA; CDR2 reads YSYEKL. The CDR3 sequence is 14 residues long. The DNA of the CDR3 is TGCGCCAGCAGCGCGGTAGGGGCCTACAATGAGCAGTTCTTC. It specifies CASSAVGAYNEQFF.

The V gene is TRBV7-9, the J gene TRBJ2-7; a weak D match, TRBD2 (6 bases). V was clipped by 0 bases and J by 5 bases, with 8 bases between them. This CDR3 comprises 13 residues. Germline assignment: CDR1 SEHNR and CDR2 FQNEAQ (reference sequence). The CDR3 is CASSLAGGDEQYF. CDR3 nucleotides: TGTGCCAGCAGCTTAGCGGGAGGAGACGAGCAGTACTTC.

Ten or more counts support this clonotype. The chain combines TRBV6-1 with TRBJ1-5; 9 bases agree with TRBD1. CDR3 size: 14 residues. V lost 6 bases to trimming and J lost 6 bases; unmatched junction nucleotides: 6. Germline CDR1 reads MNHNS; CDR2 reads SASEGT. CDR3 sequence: CASRSGQGSQPQHF. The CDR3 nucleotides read TGTGCCAGCAGATCGGGACAGGGTAGTCAGCCCCAGCATTTT.

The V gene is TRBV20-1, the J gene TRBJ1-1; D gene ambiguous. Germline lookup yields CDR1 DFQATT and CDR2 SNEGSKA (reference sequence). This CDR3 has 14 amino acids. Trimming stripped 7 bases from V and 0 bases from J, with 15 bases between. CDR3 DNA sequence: TGCAGTGTCTTCCGCCCGGCCCTGAACACTGAAGCTTTCTTT. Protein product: CSVFRPALNTEAFF.